This entry features one T cell receptor beta chain sequence. Antigen: not known. The entry originates in a study of CD8+CD57+ T cells in acquired aplastic anemia. Overall study context: The DNA of sorted CD4+ and CD8+ cells averaged around 3 ug. Overall study findings and caveats: For CD8+ Simpson's diversity, patients and controls showed no significant difference.

CDR3 and TCR beta VDJ profiling relied on a genomic DNA template. MiXCR was run by TCRdb on the reads, yielding one entry per CDR3 protein. The data hold about 220,000 distinct CDR3 sequences, with 34% observed a single time. V lost 10 bases and J lost 3, with 16 bases in between. Germline-derived CDR1 and CDR2 are LNHDA and SQIVND (reference sequence). CDR3 length: 14 residues. This chain uses TRBV19 with TRBJ1-5; possible D gene TRBD1, 6 bases. Input material: sorted CD4+, CD8+, or CD8+CD57+ T cells (not recorded which) from PBMCs. The clonotype was recovered from a human donor in good health, serving as a control. Here the CDR3 reads CAISQGTANQPQHF. The CDR3 nucleotides are TGTGCCATATCACAGGGTACGGCCAATCAGCCCCAGCATTTT.